This T cell receptor beta chain was recovered during a study of radiation and T cells in renal cell carcinoma. Generated by immunoSEQ multiplex PCR, the TCRdb table keeps only in-frame clones and is missing some. The data show about 140,000 clones, roughly 83% seen once. As concerns this clone: Its target is not known.

The time point is: baseline pretreatment blood. As to treatment: 15 Gy SBRT to primary tumor, nephrectomy 4 weeks later. Blood was sampled at baseline, 2 weeks and 4 weeks after SBRT. This renal cell carcinoma was of the clear cell type. Findings and limits, study-wide: Without pretreatment biopsies, baseline tumor clonotype presence was undetermined.

This sequence originates from a woman in her forties or fifties with renal cell carcinoma. The sample consisted of blood, taken from a patient whose treatment included radiotherapy and nephrectomy.

This chain's CDR3 is CASSLVGGGPGSYEQYF. DNA of the CDR3: TGCGCCAGCAGCTTGGTTGGTGGGGGGCCTGGGTCCTACGAGCAGTACTTC. V and J are TRBV5-1 and TRBJ2-7, with D possibly called TRBD1 or TRBD2 (6 bases each). Germline values: CDR1 SGHRS, CDR2 YFSETQ. V gave up 0 bases and J gave up 1 base, with 17 bases separating them. CDR3 length: 17 amino acids.